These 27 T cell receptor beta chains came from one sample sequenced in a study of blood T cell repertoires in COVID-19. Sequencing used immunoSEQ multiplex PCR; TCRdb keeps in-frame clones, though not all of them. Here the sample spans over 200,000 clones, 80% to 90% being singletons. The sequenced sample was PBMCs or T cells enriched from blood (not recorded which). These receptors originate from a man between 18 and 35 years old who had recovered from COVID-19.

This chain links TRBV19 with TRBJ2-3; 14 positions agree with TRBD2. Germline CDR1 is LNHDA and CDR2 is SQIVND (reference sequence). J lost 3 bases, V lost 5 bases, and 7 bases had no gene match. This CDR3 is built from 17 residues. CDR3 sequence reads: CASSVAGTSGSTDTQYF. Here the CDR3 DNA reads TGTGCCAGTAGTGTAGCCGGGACTAGCGGGAGTACAGATACGCAGTATTTT.

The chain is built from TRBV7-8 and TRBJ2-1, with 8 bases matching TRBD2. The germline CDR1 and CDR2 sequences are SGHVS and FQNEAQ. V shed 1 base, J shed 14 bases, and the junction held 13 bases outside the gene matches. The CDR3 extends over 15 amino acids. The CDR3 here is CASSLEDGGLAHEFF. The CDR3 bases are TGTGCCAGCAGCTTAGAAGATGGCGGACTAGCTCATGAGTTCTTC.

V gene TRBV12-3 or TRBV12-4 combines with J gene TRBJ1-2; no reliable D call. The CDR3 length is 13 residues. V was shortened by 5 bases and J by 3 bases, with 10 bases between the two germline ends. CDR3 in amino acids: CASSLEKYYGYTF. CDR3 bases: TGTGCCAGCAGTCTCGAGAAGTACTATGGCTACACCTTC.

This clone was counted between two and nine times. The CDR3 coding sequence is TGTGCCAGCAGCGACGGACAGTCAACTCAGCCCCAGCATTTT. It encodes CASSDGQSTQPQHF. V is TRBV7-8 and J is TRBJ1-5, with D perhaps TRBD1 (6 bases). CDR1 and CDR2 from the germline V gene are SGHVS and FQNEAQ. V lost 5 bases, J lost 6 bases, and 14 bases lay in between. This CDR3 comprises 14 residues.

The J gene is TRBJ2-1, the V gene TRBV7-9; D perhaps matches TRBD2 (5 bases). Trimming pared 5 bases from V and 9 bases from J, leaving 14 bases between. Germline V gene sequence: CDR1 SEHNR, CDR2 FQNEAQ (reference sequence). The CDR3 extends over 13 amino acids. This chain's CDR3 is CASSSGGFVEQFF. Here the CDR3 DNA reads TGTGCCAGCAGCAGCGGAGGTTTCGTTGAGCAGTTCTTC.

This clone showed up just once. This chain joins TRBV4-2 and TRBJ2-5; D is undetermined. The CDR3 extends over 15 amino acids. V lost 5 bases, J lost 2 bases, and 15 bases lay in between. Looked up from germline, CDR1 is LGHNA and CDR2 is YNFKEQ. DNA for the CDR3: TGTGCCAGCAGCAACGGTCCCGCCGCTCAAGAGACCCAGTACTTC. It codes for CASSNGPAAQETQYF.

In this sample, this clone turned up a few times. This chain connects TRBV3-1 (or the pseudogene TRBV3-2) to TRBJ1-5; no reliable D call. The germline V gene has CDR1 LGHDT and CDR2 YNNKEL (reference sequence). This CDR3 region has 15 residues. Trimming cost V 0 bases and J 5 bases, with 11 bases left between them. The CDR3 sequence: CASSQDMRRDQPQHF. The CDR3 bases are TGTGCCAGCAGCCAAGATATGAGGCGGGATCAGCCCCAGCATTTT.

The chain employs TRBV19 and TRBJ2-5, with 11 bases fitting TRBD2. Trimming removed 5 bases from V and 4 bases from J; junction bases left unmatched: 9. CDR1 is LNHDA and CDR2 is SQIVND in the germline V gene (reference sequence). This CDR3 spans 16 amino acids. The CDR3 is CASSLRIAGGRETQYF. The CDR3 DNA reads TGTGCCAGTAGTCTCCGGATAGCGGGAGGGCGAGAGACCCAGTACTTC.

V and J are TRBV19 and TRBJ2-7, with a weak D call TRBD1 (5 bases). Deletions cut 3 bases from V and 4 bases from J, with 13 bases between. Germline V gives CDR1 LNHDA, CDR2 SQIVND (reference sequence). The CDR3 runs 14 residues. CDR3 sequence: CASSISTGAYEQYF. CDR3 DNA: TGTGCCAGTAGTATTAGTACAGGAGCGTACGAGCAGTACTTC.

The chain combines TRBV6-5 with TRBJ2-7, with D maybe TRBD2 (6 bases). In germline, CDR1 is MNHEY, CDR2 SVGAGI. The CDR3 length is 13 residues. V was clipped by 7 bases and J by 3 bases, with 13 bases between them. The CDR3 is CASTDGGSYEQYF. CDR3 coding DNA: TGTGCCAGCACCGATGGGGGGAGCTACGAGCAGTACTTC.

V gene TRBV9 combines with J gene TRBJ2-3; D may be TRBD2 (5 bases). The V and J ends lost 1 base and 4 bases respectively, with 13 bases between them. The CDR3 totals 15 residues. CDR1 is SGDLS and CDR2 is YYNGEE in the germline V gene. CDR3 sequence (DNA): TGTGCCAGCAGCGTACGGGGAGTTCGTCCAGATACGCAGTATTTT. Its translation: CASSVRGVRPDTQYF.

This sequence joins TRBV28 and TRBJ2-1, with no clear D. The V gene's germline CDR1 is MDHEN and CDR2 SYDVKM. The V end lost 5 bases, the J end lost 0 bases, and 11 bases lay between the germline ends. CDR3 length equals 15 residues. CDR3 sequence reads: CASSPGSPSYNEQFF. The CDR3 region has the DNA TGTGCCAGCAGTCCCGGTAGCCCCTCCTACAATGAGCAGTTCTTC.

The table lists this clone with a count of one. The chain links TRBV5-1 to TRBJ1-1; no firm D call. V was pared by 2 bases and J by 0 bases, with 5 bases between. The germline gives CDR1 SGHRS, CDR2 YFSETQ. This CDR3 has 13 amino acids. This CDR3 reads CASSFNMNTEAFF. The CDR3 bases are TGCGCCAGCAGCTTTAACATGAACACTGAAGCTTTCTTT.

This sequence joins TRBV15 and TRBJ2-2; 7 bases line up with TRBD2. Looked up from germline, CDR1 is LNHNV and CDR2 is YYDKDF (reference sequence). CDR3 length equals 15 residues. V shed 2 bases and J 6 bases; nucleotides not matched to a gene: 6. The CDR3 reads CATSRSPTSPGELFF. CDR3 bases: TGTGCCACCAGCAGAAGTCCGACTAGCCCCGGGGAGCTGTTTTTT. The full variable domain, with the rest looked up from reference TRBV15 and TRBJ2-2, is DAMVIQNPRYQVTQFGKPVTLSCSQTLNHNVMYWYQQKSSQAPKLLFHYYDKDFNNEADTPDNFQSRRPNTSFCFLDIRSPGLGDTAMYLCATSRSPTSPGELFFGEGSRLTVL.

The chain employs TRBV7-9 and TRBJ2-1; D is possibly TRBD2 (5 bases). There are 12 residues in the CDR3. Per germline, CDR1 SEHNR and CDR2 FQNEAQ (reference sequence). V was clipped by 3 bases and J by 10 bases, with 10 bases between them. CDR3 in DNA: TGTGCCAGCAGCTTTAGCGCGGACGAGCAGTTCTTC. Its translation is CASSFSADEQFF.

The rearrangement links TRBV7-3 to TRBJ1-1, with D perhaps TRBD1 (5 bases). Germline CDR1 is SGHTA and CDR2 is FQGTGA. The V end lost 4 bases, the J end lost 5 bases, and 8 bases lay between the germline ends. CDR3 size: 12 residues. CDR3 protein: CASSSGGTEAFF. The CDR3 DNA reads TGTGCCAGCAGCTCCGGGGGGACTGAAGCTTTCTTT.

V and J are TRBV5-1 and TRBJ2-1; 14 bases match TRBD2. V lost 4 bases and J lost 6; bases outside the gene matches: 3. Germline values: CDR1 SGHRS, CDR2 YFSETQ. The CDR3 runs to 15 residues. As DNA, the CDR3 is TGCGCCAGCAGCCTAGGACTAGCGGGAGGCAATGAGCAGTTCTTC. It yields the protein CASSLGLAGGNEQFF.

CDR3 sequence reads: CASSSGPQGAPTNEKLFF. The CDR3, as DNA: TGCGCCAGCAGCTCAGGGCCGCAGGGGGCCCCAACTAATGAAAAACTGTTTTTT. The V gene is TRBV5-1, the J gene TRBJ1-4; 8 nucleotides line up with TRBD1. V was clipped by 3 bases and J by 0 bases; unmatched bases: 10. The CDR3 consists of 18 residues. The V gene's germline CDR1 is SGHRS and CDR2 YFSETQ.

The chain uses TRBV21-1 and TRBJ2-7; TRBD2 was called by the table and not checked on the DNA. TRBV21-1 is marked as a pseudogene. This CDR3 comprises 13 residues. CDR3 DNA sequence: TGTGCCAGCAGCGAGACTAGCGGGGTTGAGCAGTACTTC. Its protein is CASSETSGVEQYF.

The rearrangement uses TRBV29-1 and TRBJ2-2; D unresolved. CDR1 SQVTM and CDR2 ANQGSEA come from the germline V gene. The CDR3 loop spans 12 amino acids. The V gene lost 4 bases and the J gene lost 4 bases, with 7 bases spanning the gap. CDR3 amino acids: CSVGRSTGELFF. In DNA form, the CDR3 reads TGCAGCGTTGGACGGAGCACCGGGGAGCTGTTTTTT.

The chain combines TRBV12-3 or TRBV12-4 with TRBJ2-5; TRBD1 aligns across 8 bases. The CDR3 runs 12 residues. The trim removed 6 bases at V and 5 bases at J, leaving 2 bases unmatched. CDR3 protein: CASSRTGETQYF. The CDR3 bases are TGTGCCAGCAGCCGGACAGGGGAGACCCAGTACTTC.

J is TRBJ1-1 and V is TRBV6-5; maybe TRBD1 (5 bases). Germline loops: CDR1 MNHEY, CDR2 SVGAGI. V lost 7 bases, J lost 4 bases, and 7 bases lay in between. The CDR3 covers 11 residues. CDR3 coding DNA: TGTGCCAGCAACGGGGGCACTGAAGCTTTCTTT. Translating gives CASNGGTEAFF.

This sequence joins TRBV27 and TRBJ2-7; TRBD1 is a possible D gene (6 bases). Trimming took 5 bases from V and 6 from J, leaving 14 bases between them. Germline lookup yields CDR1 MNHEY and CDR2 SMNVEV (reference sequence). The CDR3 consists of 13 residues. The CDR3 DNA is TGTGCCAGCAGTAAACAGGGTGGGGGCGAGCAGTACTTC. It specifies CASSKQGGGEQYF.

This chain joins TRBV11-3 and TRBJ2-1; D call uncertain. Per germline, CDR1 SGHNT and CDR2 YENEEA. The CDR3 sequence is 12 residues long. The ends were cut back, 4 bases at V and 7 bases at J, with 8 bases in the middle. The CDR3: CASSSLGNEQFF. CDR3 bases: TGTGCCAGCAGCTCCCTCGGGAATGAGCAGTTCTTC.

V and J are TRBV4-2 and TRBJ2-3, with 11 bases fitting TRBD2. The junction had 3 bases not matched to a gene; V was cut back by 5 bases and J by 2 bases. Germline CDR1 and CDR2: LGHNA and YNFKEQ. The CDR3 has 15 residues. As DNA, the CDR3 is TGTGCCAGCAGCTCGACTAGCGGGAACACAGATACGCAGTATTTT. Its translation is CASSSTSGNTDTQYF.

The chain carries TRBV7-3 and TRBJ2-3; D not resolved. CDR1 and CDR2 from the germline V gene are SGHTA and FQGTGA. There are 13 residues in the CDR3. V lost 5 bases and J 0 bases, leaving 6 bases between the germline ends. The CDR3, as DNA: TGTGCCAGCAGCAATCCTAGCACAGATACGCAGTATTTT. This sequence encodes CASSNPSTDTQYF.

The CDR3 region is CASSQGQGGLGATNEKLFF. The CDR3, as DNA: TGCGCCAGCAGCCAAGGACAGGGTGGTTTAGGAGCGACTAATGAAAAACTGTTTTTT. V is TRBV4-1 and J is TRBJ1-4, with 7 bases aligning to TRBD1. V shed 1 base, J shed 2 bases, and the junction held 13 bases outside the gene matches. This CDR3 region has 19 residues. Germline CDR1 and CDR2: MGHRA and YSYEKL.